The 2 T cell receptor beta chains given below trace back to one sample, sequenced in a study of T cells after yellow fever vaccination (dated by TCRdb to between 2018 and 2020). The meaning of the sample's treatment or condition label: live attenuated yellow fever vaccine strain. The library was produced with 5' RACE. The sequencing machine was an Illumina NovaSeq 6000. TCRdb ran its own pipeline on the public reads, namely fastp trimming at Q25 and MiXCR clone calling, and kept in-frame beta chains. Each entry merges the rows of one CDR3 protein and shows their most common DNA and genes. The sample records 80,000 to 100,000 distinct CDR3 sequences, roughly 5.8% of which are singletons. Over 40% of the sample belongs to the ten largest clones. Sample: CD8+ T cells sorted from PBMCs, taken 10 days after the yellow fever booster vaccination. The receptors stem from a young man who received the YFV17D yellow fever vaccine.

The table lists this clonotype with a few counts. The chain recombines TRBV27 with TRBJ2-5; tentative D call: TRBD2 (6 bases). CDR1 is MNHEY and CDR2 is SMNVEV in the germline V gene (reference sequence). The ends were cut back, 6 bases at V and 3 bases at J, with 23 bases in the middle. This CDR3 comprises 17 residues. CDR3 nucleotides: TGTGCCAGCAGAGAAGCTGGAGGGCACCCAGCTGAAGAGACCCAGTACTTC. This sequence encodes CASREAGGHPAEETQYF.

The chain has TRBV4-1 and TRBJ2-7, with D hard to call. The CDR3 extends over 13 amino acids. V gave up 4 bases and J gave up 3 bases, with 10 bases separating them. The germline gives CDR1 MGHRA, CDR2 YSYEKL. The CDR3 is CASSLTPDYEQYF. The DNA for the CDR3 is TGCGCCAGCAGCCTCACCCCCGACTACGAGCAGTACTTC.